This TCR beta chain was observed in a study of blood T cells in healthy people across ages. The germline V and J ends were trimmed by 4 bases and 9 bases, with 13 bases remaining between them. CDR3 length equals 12 residues. Germline values: CDR1 SGHDT, CDR2 YYEEEE. The authors ran a second PCR of 7 to 11 cycles using a sample-barcoded 5' primer and a J-beta primer mix. TCRdb called the 5' RACE reads again in MiXCR, with one record for every CDR3 protein. Among some 1 million distinct CDR3 sequences listed, under 45% were seen once. The chain is built from TRBV5-6 and TRBJ1-2; D unresolved. The sample was blood. The receptor was derived from a woman aged 55-75 years in good health. CDR3 sequence: CASSPLDRSYTF. The CDR3 DNA reads TGTGCCAGCAGCCCACTCGATCGAAGCTACACCTTC.